Presented here are 25 T cell receptor beta chains from one specimen sequenced in a study of blood T cells in healthy people across ages. A J-beta primer mix and a sample-barcoded 5' primer were used in a second PCR of roughly 6 to 11 cycles. In TCRdb, the 5' RACE reads were re-called with MiXCR into one record per CDR3 protein. The table records 450,000 to 650,000 distinct CDR3 sequences, 24% of them present only once. This sample was shared with a second study, whose subject was T cells of mothers and their children.

The sequenced sample consisted of blood. These TCRs come from a boy under 18 in good health.

The chain recombines TRBV7-2 with TRBJ2-5; TRBD2 is a possible D gene (6 bases). The CDR3 runs to 16 residues. V was trimmed by 0 bases and J by 9 bases, leaving 20 bases between them. Germline lookup yields CDR1 SGHTA and CDR2 FQGNSA. The CDR3 loop is CASSLAGTGIGEAQYF. Written as DNA, the CDR3 is TGTGCCAGCAGCTTAGCGGGGACTGGGATAGGGGAGGCCCAGTACTTC.

The chain combines TRBV7-2 with TRBJ1-3; D uncertain. The V gene lost 6 bases and the J gene lost 0 bases, with 12 bases spanning the gap. This CDR3 comprises 15 residues. Germline V gene sequence: CDR1 SGHTA, CDR2 FQGNSA. The CDR3 coding sequence is TGTGCCAGCAGTCCGGCCGATAACTCTGGAAACACCATATATTTT. Protein product: CASSPADNSGNTIYF.

The V call is TRBV5-1, the J call TRBJ2-6, with D possibly being TRBD1 (6 bases). The CDR3 totals 16 residues. V gave up 3 bases and J gave up 0 bases, with 10 bases separating them. Germline V gives CDR1 SGHRS, CDR2 YFSETQ. The CDR3 is CASSSDRPSGANVLTF. In DNA, the CDR3 is TGCGCCAGCAGCTCAGACAGGCCCTCTGGGGCCAACGTCCTGACTTTC.

About this clonotype itself: One end of the junction fails to match germline, which may point to a read error. This rearrangement joins TRBV7-9 to TRBJ2-7; a possible D gene is TRBD2 (6 bases). Per the germline V gene, CDR1 is SEHNR and CDR2 is FQNEAQ (reference sequence). CDR3 length: 13 amino acids. The CDR3 loop is CTSGRGILAEQYF. The CDR3 nucleotides read TGTACCAGCGGACGGGGGATTTTGGCTGAGCAGTACTTC.

In this sample, this clonotype turned up a few times. The genes are TRBV10-3 and TRBJ2-1; D remains unclear. Near its end, the DNA agrees better with TRBJ2-5, so the J call may be wrong. The V gene's germline CDR1 is ENHRY and CDR2 SYGVKD. The CDR3 totals 13 residues. CDR3 amino acids: CAISAVVGETQYF. The CDR3 nucleotides are TGTGCCATCAGTGCGGTGGTGGGGGAGACCCAGTACTTC.

This clonotype was recorded once. This chain uses TRBV3-1 with TRBJ1-2, with D unclear. CDR1 is LGHDT, CDR2 YNNKEL, per germline (reference sequence). Trimming stripped 0 bases from V and 4 bases from J, with 9 bases between. The CDR3 contains 14 residues. The CDR3 loop reads CASSQDRSLYGYTF. The CDR3, as DNA: TGTGCCAGCAGCCAAGATAGGAGCCTCTATGGCTACACCTTC.

The V and J genes are TRBV3-1 and TRBJ2-3, with a tentative D call TRBD2 (6 bases). Trimming left V 0 bases short and J 4 bases short, with 14 bases between. Looked up from germline, CDR1 is LGHDT and CDR2 is YNNKEL (reference sequence). This CDR3 has 16 amino acids. Written as DNA, the CDR3 is TGTGCCAGCAGCCAAGATTTCGGGGGAGCCCCAGATACGCAGTATTTT. Its protein product is CASSQDFGGAPDTQYF.

This clonotype has just a few counts. DNA of the CDR3: TGCGCCAGCAGCCAAGAGCGGACTAGCGGGCCCTACGAGCAGTACTTC. Its protein product is CASSQERTSGPYEQYF. The rearrangement joins TRBV4-1 to TRBJ2-5; 11 bases line up with TRBD2. The tail of the sequence fits TRBJ2-7 better, so the J call may be wrong. This CDR3 spans 16 amino acids. CDR1 and CDR2 (germline): MGHRA, YSYEKL.

J is TRBJ2-1 and V is TRBV13; 8 positions agree with TRBD2. The junction had 6 bases not matched to a gene; V was cut back by 5 bases and J by 9 bases. Germline-derived CDR1 and CDR2 are PRHDT and FYEKMQ (reference sequence). The CDR3 runs to 13 residues. CDR3 in amino acids: CASSPGLAREQFF. CDR3 nucleotides: TGTGCCAGCAGCCCAGGACTAGCCCGTGAGCAGTTCTTC.

This clonotype was found a few times. The chain carries TRBV5-6 and TRBJ1-6; D is unclear. The germline CDR1 and CDR2 sequences are SGHDT and YYEEEE. The CDR3 has 15 residues. V lost 0 bases and J lost 4, with 8 bases in between. This CDR3 reads CASSLGTEYNSPLHF. The CDR3 nucleotides read TGTGCCAGCAGCTTGGGAACAGAATATAATTCACCCCTCCACTTT.

This clonotype was seen ten or more times. The chain is built from TRBV27 and TRBJ2-7, with D tentatively TRBD1 or TRBD2 (5 bases each). The CDR3 length is 14 residues. Trimming took off 5 bases at V and 1 base at J, with 12 bases between the two ends. CDR1 is MNHEY and CDR2 is SMNVEV in the germline V gene (reference sequence). CDR3 DNA sequence: TGTGCCAGCAGTCCCGGGGCAGGGTCCTACGAGCAGTACTTC. As protein: CASSPGAGSYEQYF.

V and J are TRBV4-2 and TRBJ1-6; 8 bases are a match to TRBD1. Unmatched junction bases numbered 8, after V lost 1 base and J lost 12 bases. Germline values: CDR1 LGHNA, CDR2 YNFKEQ. The CDR3 extends over 15 amino acids. The DNA of the CDR3 is TGTGCCAGCAGCCAAGCAGGACAGGGTAGTCGACCCCTCCACTTT. Translation gives CASSQAGQGSRPLHF.

V and J are TRBV3-1 and TRBJ2-5; D is perhaps TRBD2 (5 bases). Gene TRBJ2-1 matches the end of the DNA better, so the J call may be wrong. The CDR3 contains 15 residues. CDR1 is LGHDT and CDR2 is YNNKEL in the germline V gene (reference sequence). CDR3 bases: TGTGCCAGCAGCCGGAGCGGAGAATTTTCCAATGAGCAGTTCTTC. Its translation is CASSRSGEFSNEQFF.

V and J are TRBV24-1 and TRBJ2-5, with D unclear. Matching the DNA end better, TRBJ2-7 makes the J call doubtful. The CDR3 length is 15 residues. The germline V gene encodes CDR1 KGHDR and CDR2 SFDVKD. CDR3 sequence: CATSDARSYPYEQYF. CDR3 DNA sequence: TGTGCCACCAGTGACGCCAGGAGTTACCCCTACGAGCAGTACTTC.

In this sample, this clonotype turned up many times. The chain combines TRBV7-2 with TRBJ2-5; TRBD1 might be the D (5 bases). CDR1 and CDR2 from the germline V gene are SGHTA and FQGNSA. The CDR3 spans 15 residues. Trimming took off 1 base at V and 5 bases at J, with 14 bases between the two ends. CDR3: CASSLGQGSVETQYF. The CDR3 DNA is TGTGCCAGCAGCTTAGGGCAGGGATCGGTGGAGACCCAGTACTTC.

This clonotype was recorded many times. The J gene is TRBJ2-5, the V gene TRBV29-1, with D possibly matching TRBD2 (6 bases). V shed 4 bases and J shed 4 bases, with 10 bases lying between them. Germline V CDR1 and CDR2: SQVTM, ANQGSEA. The CDR3 extends over 12 amino acids. CDR3 in DNA: TGCAGCGTTGGGGGAGCGGGAGAGACCCAGTACTTC. Translating gives CSVGGAGETQYF.

The table lists this clonotype with a few counts. The rearrangement joins TRBV7-6 to TRBJ1-2, with D uncertain. The germline gives CDR1 SGHVS, CDR2 FNYEAQ. The CDR3 length is 17 residues. V was pared by 2 bases and J by 2 bases, with 18 bases between. CDR3 nucleotide sequence: TGTGCCAGCAGCTTAATGTCTCGGGGAACTTTAAACTATGGCTACACCTTC. Encoded protein: CASSLMSRGTLNYGYTF.

V is TRBV29-1 and J is TRBJ2-1; D remains unclear. The CDR3 totals 14 residues. With 4 bases removed from V and 1 base from J, the gap between germline ends came to 11 bases. CDR1 is SQVTM and CDR2 is ANQGSEA in the germline V gene. For the CDR3, the DNA is TGCAGCGTTGTGCCGCAGTGGTCCTACAATGAGCAGTTCTTC. Translated, it gives CSVVPQWSYNEQFF.

The table lists this clonotype with a few counts. The gene calls are TRBV19 and TRBJ2-3, with 11 nucleotides matching TRBD2. This CDR3 comprises 19 residues. Per the germline V gene, CDR1 is LNHDA and CDR2 is SQIVND (reference sequence). V shed 7 bases, J shed 10 bases, and the junction held 25 bases outside the gene matches. For the CDR3, the DNA is TGTGCCAGTACCGGACCGCTAGCGGGGGGTTCCCGACTCGCGAAGGCGCAGTATTTT. This sequence encodes CASTGPLAGGSRLAKAQYF.

This clonotype was counted only a few times. The junction departs from germline at one end; a sequencing error may be responsible. V usage is TRBV7-9 and J usage is TRBJ2-5, with no clear D. Germline V lookup: CDR1 SEHNR, CDR2 FQNEAQ (reference sequence). There are 12 residues in the CDR3. The CDR3 loop reads CASGLAAETQYF. Written as DNA, the CDR3 is TGTGCCAGCGGCTTAGCCGCGGAAACCCAGTACTTC.

This clonotype was counted only a few times. The chain has TRBV19 and TRBJ2-1, with 14 nucleotides matching TRBD2. The V gene's germline CDR1 is LNHDA and CDR2 SQIVND (reference sequence). This CDR3 is 17 amino acids long. V lost 4 bases, J lost 0 bases, and 2 bases stayed unmatched. CDR3 region: CASSRTSGRLSYNEQFF. DNA of the CDR3: TGTGCCAGTAGTAGGACTAGCGGGAGGCTCTCCTACAATGAGCAGTTCTTC.

The V and J genes are TRBV11-3 and TRBJ2-5; D possibly matches TRBD1 or TRBD2 (6 bases each). CDR1 is SGHNT, CDR2 YENEEA, per germline. This CDR3 contains 17 residues. The V end was cut by 5 bases, the J end by 5 bases, with 24 bases between. The CDR3 is CASSKVGTSVRGETQYF. The CDR3 nucleotides read TGTGCCAGCAGCAAGGTTGGGACTTCGGTGAGGGGGGAGACCCAGTACTTC.

This clonotype showed up just a few times. The CDR3 DNA is TGCGCCAGCCCACCGGGACTAGCGAACGAGCAGTACTTC. Translated, it gives CASPPGLANEQYF. The V gene is TRBV23-1, the J gene TRBJ2-7; the match to TRBD2 covers 10 bases. TRBV23-1 is assigned to the ORF class and has an uncertain function. The trim removed 8 bases at V and 5 bases at J, leaving 6 bases unmatched. This CDR3 comprises 13 residues.

The chain recombines TRBV5-1 with TRBJ2-1; possible D gene TRBD2, 5 bases. In germline, CDR1 is SGHRS, CDR2 YFSETQ. The germline V and J ends were trimmed by 0 bases and 8 bases, with 15 bases remaining between them. CDR3 length: 15 amino acids. As DNA, the CDR3 is TGCGCCAGCAGCTTGGTGCTAGCTGGTGGAGATGAGCAGTTCTTC. Translated: CASSLVLAGGDEQFF. The complete variable domain, with remaining parts taken from reference TRBV5-1 and TRBJ2-1, reads KAGVTQTPRYLIKTRGQQVTLSCSPISGHRSVSWYQQTPGQGLQFLFEYFSETQRNKGNFPGRFSGRQFSNSRSEMNVSTLELGDSALYLCASSLVLAGGDEQFFGPGTRLTVL.

The genes are TRBV7-9 and TRBJ2-7; 7 bases match TRBD2. Germline CDR1 and CDR2: SEHNR and FQNEAQ (reference sequence). There are 15 residues in the CDR3. The junction had 8 bases not matched to a gene; V was cut back by 5 bases and J by 1 base. The CDR3: CASSPSASGSYEQYF. For the CDR3, the DNA is TGTGCCAGCAGCCCTTCGGCTAGCGGTTCCTACGAGCAGTACTTC.